Following are 9 T cell receptor beta chains from one sample sequenced in a study of metastatic and nonmetastatic thyroid tumors. TCRdb re-analyzed the PCR reads through MiXCR. This table has about 92,000 clones, about 15% appearing once. Each patient came to thyroid surgery without any prior treatment (of any kind). Sequencing input: blood. The receptors derive from a female donor with papillary thyroid cancer or a benign thyroid nodule (not recorded which). Some clones in this sample may be carry-over from other donors' samples.

As regards this clone: This may arise from a read error, as a much more abundant clone is one base away. The sample has other DNA sequences that encode this CDR3 too. The chain carries TRBV5-1 and TRBJ2-1, with D maybe TRBD2 (6 bases). Germline CDR1 reads SGHRS; CDR2 reads YFSETQ. This CDR3 is built from 14 residues. CDR3 loop: CASSLDLAVNEQFF. The CDR3 coding sequence is TGCGCCAGCAGCTTGGATTTAGCGGTAAATGAGCAATTCTTC. Complete variable domain (other parts from reference TRBV5-1 and TRBJ2-1): KAGVTQTPRYLIKTRGQQVTLSCSPISGHRSVSWYQQTPGQGLQFLFEYFSETQRNKGNFPGRFSGRQFSNSRSEMNVSTLELGDSALYLCASSLDLAVNEQFFGPGTRLTVL.

In its sample, this clone was seen a few times. The genes are TRBV28 and TRBJ1-2, with 8 bases fitting TRBD1. V shed 7 bases, J shed 8 bases, and the junction held 21 bases outside the gene matches. CDR1 MDHEN and CDR2 SYDVKM come from the germline V gene. CDR3 length: 17 amino acids. The CDR3 here is CASIRLRFPGQVNGYTF. The CDR3 DNA reads as TGTGCCAGCATCCGTCTGAGATTCCCGGGACAGGTGAACGGCTACACCTTC.

Notes on this clone: The germline gene is not matched at one end of the junction; a read error may be the cause. The chain joins TRBV5-4 to TRBJ2-7, with D uncertain. The CDR3 contains 12 residues. Germline loops: CDR1 SGHNT, CDR2 YYREEE (reference sequence). The CDR3 bases are TGTGCCAGCAGCTCCGACGGCTACGAGGAGTACTTC. Translation gives CASSSDGYEEYF.

Worth noting for this clone: A much larger clone differs by one base, so this may be a read error. V usage is TRBV3-1 and J usage is TRBJ2-5; possibly TRBD2 for D (6 bases). V shed 0 bases and J shed 7 bases, with 24 bases lying between them. Germline V CDR1 and CDR2: LGHDT, YNNKEL (reference sequence). The CDR3 sequence is 18 residues long. This chain's CDR3 is CASSQDRERPSGSWTQYF. CDR3 in DNA: TGTGCCAGCAGCCAAGATCGGGAGAGGCCCTCGGGAAGTTGGACCCAGTACTTC.

CDR3 nucleotides: TGCAGTGCTATAGATCCTACTACACCGGGACTGTTTAATGAAAAACTGTTTTTT. Translated: CSAIDPTTPGLFNEKLFF. The chain carries TRBV20-1 and TRBJ1-4; TRBD1 might be the D (5 bases). Trimming cost V 4 bases and J 4 bases, with 25 bases left between them. CDR1 and CDR2 from the germline V gene are DFQATT and SNEGSKA (reference sequence). The CDR3 extends over 18 amino acids.

Notes on this clone: The junction departs from the called germline gene at one end, perhaps through a read error. The CDR3 coding sequence is TGTGCCAGCAGTGAGGATGTGGCCAACGTCCTTACTTTC. This translates into CASSEDVANVLTF. This sequence joins TRBV2 and TRBJ2-6; D is ambiguous. This CDR3 is 13 amino acids long. Germline V gives CDR1 SNHLY, CDR2 FYNNEI.

About this clone itself: Just one base apart from a much larger clone, this may be a read error. The V and J genes are TRBV27 and TRBJ2-5; TRBD2 aligns across 8 bases. Germline V lookup: CDR1 MNHEY, CDR2 SMNVEV (reference sequence). The CDR3 sequence is 15 residues long. The CDR3 protein is CALPGGNPLGETQYF. CDR3 sequence (DNA): TGTGCACTTCCGGGGGGGAACCCACTCGGGGAGACCCAGTACTTC.

This clone was seen at least ten times. The chain employs TRBV2 and TRBJ2-4, with 13 bases lining up with TRBD2. The CDR3 contains 16 residues. J was trimmed by 8 bases and V by 7 bases; bases with no gene match: 11. The germline CDR1 and CDR2 sequences are SNHLY and FYNNEI. In DNA form, the CDR3 reads TGTGCCAGCATTCGAGGGACTAGCGGGGCGATGGACATTCAGTACTTC. It is translated as CASIRGTSGAMDIQYF.

On this clone: A much bigger clone sits one base away, suggesting this may be a read error. Other DNA sequences in this specimen translate into the identical CDR3. The CDR3 DNA reads TGTGCCAGCACATTAGCGGGGGGCTCCTACAATGAGCAGTTCTTC. Translating it yields CASTLAGGSYNEQFF. The chain employs TRBV3-1 and TRBJ2-1; 10 bases align to TRBD2. This CDR3 spans 15 amino acids. Trimming at V came to 7 bases and at J to 0 bases, leaving 3 bases not matched to a gene. In germline, CDR1 is LGHDT, CDR2 YNNKEL (reference sequence).